Below, 23 T cell receptor beta chains from the same sample are listed, as sequenced in a study of Ad26.COV2.S vaccination and SARS-CoV-2 variants. The assay was immunoSEQ multiplex PCR, and TCRdb's table has in-frame clones only and misses some. This table has 400,000 to 500,000 clones, approximately 87% appearing once. The treatment: some 20 received Ad26.COV2.S at low or high dose, single or two shots; about 5 received placebo; per-sample allocation not given. Material that was analyzed had been drawn on day 63 after the first vaccine or placebo injection. The material sequenced was peripheral blood, taken in a trial of Ad26.COV2.S vaccine versus placebo. These receptors were taken from a person between 18 and 59 years old who received the Ad26.COV2.S COVID-19 vaccine or a placebo.

The chain couples TRBV28 to TRBJ1-2; 9 nucleotides match TRBD1. CDR3 length equals 15 residues. CDR1 MDHEN and CDR2 SYDVKM come from the germline V gene. The trim removed 2 bases at V and 4 bases at J, leaving 5 bases unmatched. CDR3 nucleotides: TGTGCCAGCAGTTTAGGGGGACAGGGTTCCTATGGCTACACCTTC. This translates into CASSLGGQGSYGYTF.

The gene calls are TRBV10-2 and TRBJ1-2; possibly TRBD1 for D (5 bases). The CDR3 runs 13 residues. Germline CDR1 and CDR2: WSHSY and SAAADI. V was pared by 8 bases and J by 3 bases, with 13 bases between. CDR3 in amino acids: CASSFGADYGYTF. CDR3 nucleotide sequence: TGCGCCAGCTCATTTGGGGCTGACTATGGCTACACCTTC.

The V call is TRBV7-9, the J call TRBJ2-1; D possibly matches TRBD1 or TRBD2 (7 bases each). The CDR3 runs to 14 residues. CDR1 and CDR2 from the germline V gene are SEHNR and FQNEAQ (reference sequence). V lost 5 bases and J lost 9, with 17 bases in between. DNA for the CDR3: TGTGCCAGCAGCCTCAGACAGGGAGGGAGTGAGCAGTTCTTC. Encoded protein: CASSLRQGGSEQFF.

The chain recombines TRBV5-1 with TRBJ2-1; 8 bases are a match to TRBD1. V dropped 4 bases and J dropped 15; count of bases not matched to a gene: 15. Germline CDR1 is SGHRS and CDR2 is YFSETQ. This CDR3 spans 14 amino acids. CDR3 nucleotides: TGCGCCAGCAGCACAACAGGGGGAGTGGAGGTTTGGTTCTTC. It codes for CASSTTGGVEVWFF. The entire variable domain, with the rest obtained from reference TRBV5-1 and TRBJ2-1, is as follows: KAGVTQTPRYLIKTRGQQVTLSCSPISGHRSVSWYQQTPGQGLQFLFEYFSETQRNKGNFPGRFSGRQFSNSRSEMNVSTLELGDSALYLCASSTTGGVEVWFFGPGTRLTVL.

J is TRBJ2-3 and V is TRBV6-2 or TRBV6-3, with a possible D match to TRBD2 (6 bases). CDR1 and CDR2 (germline): MNHEY, SVGEGT. This CDR3 is 16 amino acids long. V was shortened by 0 bases and J by 6 bases, with 16 bases between the two germline ends. The chain's CDR3 is CASSYSGDGSGDTQYF. The CDR3, as DNA: TGTGCCAGCAGTTACTCAGGGGACGGCAGCGGGGATACGCAGTATTTT.

The V gene is TRBV6-6, the J gene TRBJ2-7; 9 bases align to TRBD2. J gave up 6 bases and V 3 bases, and 9 bases lay outside the gene matches. The CDR3 loop spans 15 amino acids. The germline CDR1 and CDR2 sequences are MNHNY and SVGAGI (reference sequence). The CDR3 reads CASSYSSSGVGEQYF. In DNA, the CDR3 is TGTGCCAGCAGTTATTCTTCTAGCGGGGTAGGCGAGCAGTACTTC.

This chain joins TRBV28 and TRBJ1-4; weak D call: TRBD1 (5 bases). The germline gives CDR1 MDHEN, CDR2 SYDVKM. The CDR3 loop spans 14 amino acids. The germline V and J ends were trimmed by 2 bases and 4 bases, with 8 bases remaining between them. CDR3 sequence (DNA): TGTGCCAGCAGTTTACAGGGATATAATGAAAAACTGTTTTTT. Translated, it gives CASSLQGYNEKLFF.

This clone has only one observation. J is TRBJ1-6 and V is TRBV19; D possibly corresponds to TRBD1 (6 bases). This CDR3 has 14 amino acids. Germline V CDR1 and CDR2: LNHDA, SQIVND (reference sequence). Trimming took 6 bases from V and 7 from J, leaving 13 bases between them. The CDR3 DNA reads as TGTGCCAGTAGCGGGGGACAAATAAATTCACCCCTCCACTTT. As protein: CASSGGQINSPLHF.

The table lists this clone with a few counts. The J gene is TRBJ2-5, the V gene TRBV3-1 (or the pseudogene TRBV3-2); tentatively, D is TRBD1 (5 bases). CDR1 and CDR2 (germline): LGHDT, YNNKEL (reference sequence). The V end was cut by 0 bases, the J end by 9 bases, with 17 bases between. The CDR3 contains 15 residues. The CDR3 loop reads CASSQDLAGPRAQYF. DNA for the CDR3: TGTGCCAGCAGCCAAGATTTGGCAGGGCCCAGGGCCCAGTACTTC.

The chain recombines TRBV4-3 with TRBJ2-1, with 10 positions matching TRBD2. The CDR3 covers 15 residues. J gave up 4 bases and V 4 bases, and 4 bases lay outside the gene matches. Germline V lookup: CDR1 LGHNA, CDR2 YSLEER. The CDR3 DNA is TGCGCCAGCAGCCCTGGACTAGCGGCGTACAATGAGCAGTTCTTC. This encodes CASSPGLAAYNEQFF.

The J gene is TRBJ2-3, the V gene TRBV11-2, with 11 nucleotides matching TRBD2. CDR1 is SGHAT and CDR2 is FQNNGV in the germline V gene. This CDR3 comprises 14 residues. V shed 4 bases, J shed 7 bases, and the junction held 4 bases outside the gene matches. In DNA form, the CDR3 reads TGTGCCAGCAGCTCCACTAGCGGGGGCTATACGCAGTATTTT. It specifies CASSSTSGGYTQYF.

The rearrangement uses TRBV9 and TRBJ2-1; 15 positions match TRBD2. V was clipped by 3 bases and J by 8 bases; unmatched bases: 9. From germline, CDR1 is SGDLS and CDR2 YYNGEE. The CDR3 spans 17 residues. CDR3 protein: CASSARTSGGAFHEQFF. The DNA of the CDR3 is TGTGCCAGCAGCGCCCGGACTAGCGGGGGGGCCTTTCATGAGCAGTTCTTC.

The chain joins TRBV4-3 to TRBJ1-4; D possibly corresponds to TRBD1 (5 bases). Germline assignment: CDR1 LGHNA and CDR2 YSLEER. V lost 0 bases and J 4 bases, leaving 15 bases between the germline ends. This CDR3 contains 17 residues. The CDR3 reads CASSQDVGDGFNEKLFF. CDR3 DNA: TGCGCCAGCAGCCAAGATGTGGGGGACGGCTTTAATGAAAAACTGTTTTTT.

The CDR3 bases are TGTGCCAGCAGCTCGGTTAGCGGGTTCCCAGATACGCAGTATTTT. This encodes CASSSVSGFPDTQYF. J is TRBJ2-3 and V is TRBV5-4, with TRBD2 matching over 7 bases. The CDR3 loop spans 15 amino acids. Germline loops: CDR1 SGHNT, CDR2 YYREEE (reference sequence). Trimming cost V 3 bases and J 4 bases; bases outside gene matches: 8.

The rearrangement uses TRBV10-3 and TRBJ2-7; the D is unclear. Germline loops: CDR1 ENHRY, CDR2 SYGVKD. Trimming stripped 3 bases from V and 2 bases from J, with 11 bases between. The CDR3 spans 14 residues. The CDR3 spells CAISDGDRTYEQYF. The CDR3 region has the DNA TGTGCCATCAGTGATGGGGATAGGACCTACGAGCAGTACTTC.

This clone appeared once. This chain joins TRBV9 and TRBJ1-2; D is perhaps TRBD1 (6 bases). CDR1 is SGDLS, CDR2 YYNGEE, per germline. V was clipped by 4 bases and J by 2 bases, with 15 bases between them. The CDR3 spans 15 residues. CDR3 protein: CASSSLGRGNYGYTF. Here the CDR3 DNA reads TGTGCCAGCAGCTCTTTAGGCAGGGGAAACTATGGCTACACCTTC.

The chain is built from TRBV28 and TRBJ2-3, with TRBD2 matching over 7 bases. This CDR3 has 15 residues. Germline V gene data show CDR1 as MDHEN and CDR2 as SYDVKM. Trimming removed 5 bases from V and 1 base from J; junction bases left unmatched: 6. In DNA, the CDR3 is TGTGCCAGCAGTCCGGATGGACTAGGCACAGATACGCAGTATTTT. Amino acids: CASSPDGLGTDTQYF.

V gene TRBV24-1 combines with J gene TRBJ2-1; 8 bases are a match to TRBD1. This CDR3 region has 14 residues. From germline, CDR1 is KGHDR and CDR2 SFDVKD. The V gene end was trimmed by 4 bases and the J gene end by 9 bases; junction bases not matched to a gene: 7. The CDR3 DNA reads as TGTGCCACCAGTGACACGGACAGGGTACGTGAGCAGTTCTTC. This translates into CATSDTDRVREQFF.

The V gene is TRBV7-6, the J gene TRBJ2-1, with 9 bases aligning to TRBD1. The CDR3 length is 15 residues. The germline CDR1 and CDR2 sequences are SGHVS and FNYEAQ. J lost 3 bases, V lost 6 bases, and 6 bases had no gene match. The CDR3 sequence is CASSPTGGDYNEQFF. The DNA of the CDR3 is TGTGCCAGCAGTCCCACAGGGGGCGACTACAATGAGCAGTTCTTC.

The CDR3 coding sequence is TGCAGTGCTAGTGCGGGGGATTTCGGAAATGAGCAGTTCTTC. Translating gives CSASAGDFGNEQFF. The chain joins TRBV20-1 to TRBJ2-1; 7 nucleotides agree with TRBD2. V was pared by 3 bases and J by 7 bases, with 9 bases of the junction left unmatched. This CDR3 spans 14 amino acids. Germline V gene lookup returns CDR1 DFQATT and CDR2 SNEGSKA (reference sequence).

The V and J genes are TRBV30 and TRBJ2-7; TRBD1 aligns across 7 bases. The V and J ends lost 3 bases and 6 bases, in that order; junction bases with no gene match: 11. The germline V gene encodes CDR1 GTSNPN and CDR2 SVGIG (reference sequence). The CDR3 runs 14 residues. The CDR3 DNA follows: TGTGCCTGGAGGGAAGAAGGGACAGTAGGCGAGCAGTACTTC. Translation: CAWREEGTVGEQYF.

V is TRBV14 and J is TRBJ2-3; D uncertain. The CDR3 spans 13 residues. Germline lookup yields CDR1 SGHDN and CDR2 FVKESK. V was shortened by 6 bases and J by 3 bases, with 10 bases between the two germline ends. The CDR3 DNA follows: TGTGCCAGCAGGCTCGCGAGGACAGATACGCAGTATTTT. It yields the protein CASRLARTDTQYF.

The genes are TRBV5-4 and TRBJ2-2; TRBD2 matches 12 bases. V was clipped by 4 bases and J by 3 bases; unmatched bases: 1. This CDR3 region has 15 residues. CDR1 SGHNT and CDR2 YYREEE come from the germline V gene (reference sequence). The CDR3 is CASSPSGGDTGELFF. The CDR3 coding sequence is TGTGCCAGCAGCCCTAGCGGGGGGGACACCGGGGAGCTGTTTTTT.